The T cell receptor (beta chain) under discussion was sequenced for a study of cytotoxic CD8 clonotypes in ibrutinib-treated CLL. Only in-frame clones appear in the TCRdb table, and some are missing; sequencing was by immunoSEQ multiplex PCR. The sample includes under 200,000 clones, approximately 80% of them seen just once. The sequence was obtained from a human donor with chronic lymphocytic leukemia. The sequenced sample was PBMCs, obtained after 24 months of ibrutinib treatment.

The CDR3 loop is CASSLALGGASTEAFF. The CDR3 DNA reads TGCGCCAGCAGCTTGGCCCTCGGGGGCGCGAGCACTGAAGCTTTCTTT. The J gene is TRBJ1-1, the V gene TRBV5-1; D possibly corresponds to TRBD1 (6 bases). Per germline, CDR1 SGHRS and CDR2 YFSETQ. This CDR3 has 16 residues. V was cut by 0 bases and J by 4 bases, with 16 bases left in between.